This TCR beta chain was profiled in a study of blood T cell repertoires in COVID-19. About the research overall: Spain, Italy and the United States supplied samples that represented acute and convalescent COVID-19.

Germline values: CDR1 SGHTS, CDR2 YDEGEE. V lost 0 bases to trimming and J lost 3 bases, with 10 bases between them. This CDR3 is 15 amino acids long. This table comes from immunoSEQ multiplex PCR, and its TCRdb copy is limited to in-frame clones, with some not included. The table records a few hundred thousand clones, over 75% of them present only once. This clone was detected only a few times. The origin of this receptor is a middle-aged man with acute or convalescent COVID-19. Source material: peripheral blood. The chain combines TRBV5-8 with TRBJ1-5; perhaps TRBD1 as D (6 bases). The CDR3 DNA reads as TGTGCCAGCAGCTTGGGACGGACAGTCAATCAGCCCCAGCATTTT. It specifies CASSLGRTVNQPQHF.